Listed below are T cell receptor beta chains from one sample, sequenced in a study of T cells in Graves' hyperthyroidism and ophthalmopathy. TCRdb recomputed calls from the multiplex PCR reads with MiXCR, one row per CDR3 protein. The sample records more than 450,000 distinct CDR3 sequences, less than 15% being singletons. Sequencing was carried out using blood. Receptor source: a woman in her forties with Graves' hyperthyroidism. The CDR3 runs from the conserved cysteine through the conserved F or W. Fields, in order: CDR3 protein, CDR3 DNA, D gene, J gene, V gene, clone size. A D gene is named only where the DNA matches it firmly. The size of a clone is reported for some rows only, either as once, few or many, or as a class for expanded clones.

CDR3 protein: CATSDLTSGRLTDTQYF
CDR3 DNA: TGTGCCACCAGTGATTTGACTAGCGGGAGACTCACAGATACGCAGTATTTT
D gene: TRBD2
J gene: TRBJ2-3
V gene: TRBV24-1
clone size: many

CDR3 protein: CSASGLAGGPGETQYF
CDR3 DNA: TGCAGTGCTAGCGGGCTAGCGGGGGGGCCAGGCGAGACCCAGTACTTC
D gene: TRBD2
J gene: TRBJ2-5
V gene: TRBV20-1
clone size: many

CDR3 protein: CASSDMAIDTQYF
CDR3 DNA: TGTGCCAGCAGTGATATGGCCATAGATACGCAGTATTTT
D gene: -
J gene: TRBJ2-3
V gene: TRBV2
clone size: many

CDR3 protein: CASSVEHDPTDTQYF
CDR3 DNA: TGTGCCAGCAGCGTTGAGCACGACCCCACAGATACGCAGTATTTT
D gene: -
J gene: TRBJ2-3
V gene: TRBV9
clone size: -

CDR3 protein: CASRPLGGQETQYF
CDR3 DNA: TGTGCCAGCAGGCCGCTGGGGGGGCAAGAGACCCAGTACTTC
D gene: TRBD2
J gene: TRBJ2-5
V gene: TRBV6-1
clone size: many

CDR3 protein: CASSQDEDGLSYEQYF
CDR3 DNA: TGCGCCAGCAGCCAAGATGAGGACGGACTCTCCTACGAGCAGTACTTC
D gene: -
J gene: TRBJ2-7
V gene: TRBV4-1
clone size: -

CDR3 protein: CASSDTGQKETQYF
CDR3 DNA: TGTGCCAGCAGCGATACGGGACAGAAAGAGACCCAGTACTTC
D gene: TRBD1
J gene: TRBJ2-5
V gene: TRBV27
clone size: -

CDR3 protein: CSAREGTDPGFF
CDR3 DNA: TGCAGTGCTAGAGAAGGGACAGATCCGGGTTTCTTT
D gene: TRBD1
J gene: TRBJ1-1
V gene: TRBV20-1
clone size: many

CDR3 protein: CASRGQGVEQFF
CDR3 DNA: TGTGCCAGCAGGGGACAGGGAGTGGAGCAGTTCTTC
D gene: TRBD1
J gene: TRBJ2-1
V gene: TRBV2
clone size: -

CDR3 protein: CAREDWDRVDVSYNSPLHF
CDR3 DNA: TGCGCCAGAGAGGATTGGGACAGGGTGGATGTTTCCTATAATTCACCCCTCCACTTT
D gene: TRBD1
J gene: TRBJ1-6
V gene: TRBV5-1
clone size: many

CDR3 protein: CASSQAGEGVGYTF
CDR3 DNA: TGCGCCAGCAGCCAAGCTGGAGAGGGAGTCGGCTACACCTTC
D gene: -
J gene: TRBJ1-2
V gene: TRBV4-1
clone size: many

CDR3 protein: CASSPRRVGYEQYF
CDR3 DNA: TGTGCCAGCAGTCCCCGGAGGGTAGGGTACGAGCAGTACTTC
D gene: -
J gene: TRBJ2-7
V gene: TRBV12-3/TRBV12-4
clone size: many

CDR3 protein: CSAPGRGGDTQYF
CDR3 DNA: TGCAGTGCCCCCGGGAGGGGTGGAGATACGCAGTATTTT
D gene: TRBD2
J gene: TRBJ2-3
V gene: TRBV20-1
clone size: many

CDR3 protein: CASSLSPGISYNEQFF
CDR3 DNA: TGTGCCAGCAGTTTATCACCTGGGATCTCCTACAATGAGCAGTTCTTC
D gene: -
J gene: TRBJ2-1
V gene: TRBV27
clone size: many

CDR3 protein: CASSEGSGQGYNEQFF
CDR3 DNA: TGTGCCAGCAGCGAAGGCTCGGGACAGGGATACAATGAGCAGTTCTTC
D gene: TRBD1
J gene: TRBJ2-1
V gene: TRBV3-1
clone size: many

CDR3 protein: CASSFFPARGETQYF
CDR3 DNA: TGTGCCAGCAGTTTTTTCCCAGCCAGGGGAGAGACCCAGTACTTC
D gene: -
J gene: TRBJ2-5
V gene: TRBV12-3/TRBV12-4
clone size: many

CDR3 protein: CASSLTGAQPQHF
CDR3 DNA: TGTGCCAGCAGTTTAACGGGGGCTCAGCCCCAGCATTTT
D gene: -
J gene: TRBJ1-5
V gene: TRBV27
clone size: few

CDR3 protein: CASSPQRTGSDEQYF
CDR3 DNA: TGTGCCAGCTCACCCCAGAGAACAGGGTCCGACGAGCAGTACTTC
D gene: -
J gene: TRBJ2-7
V gene: TRBV18
clone size: -

CDR3 protein: CASSEFSSSGKRYEQYF
CDR3 DNA: TGTGCCAGCAGTGAATTCTCCTCGAGCGGGAAGCGCTACGAGCAGTACTTC
D gene: TRBD2
J gene: TRBJ2-7
V gene: TRBV2
clone size: many

CDR3 protein: CASRIDRGRHEQYF
CDR3 DNA: TGTGCCAGCAGGATCGACAGGGGGCGGCACGAGCAGTACTTC
D gene: TRBD1
J gene: TRBJ2-7
V gene: TRBV28
clone size: many

CDR3 protein: CASIGGTGHHEQYF
CDR3 DNA: TGTGCCAGCATTGGAGGGACAGGGCACCACGAGCAGTACTTC
D gene: TRBD1
J gene: TRBJ2-7
V gene: TRBV28
clone size: many

CDR3 protein: CASSATGHQETQYF
CDR3 DNA: TGTGCCAGCAGTGCGACAGGGCACCAAGAGACCCAGTACTTC
D gene: TRBD1
J gene: TRBJ2-5
V gene: TRBV27
clone size: many

CDR3 protein: CASSVLAGVGADTQYF
CDR3 DNA: TGTGCCAGCAGCGTACTAGCGGGAGTTGGGGCGGATACGCAGTATTTT
D gene: TRBD2
J gene: TRBJ2-3
V gene: TRBV9
clone size: -

CDR3 protein: CAWRGPGQGSYEQYF
CDR3 DNA: TGTGCCTGGAGGGGACCGGGACAGGGATCCTACGAGCAGTACTTC
D gene: TRBD1
J gene: TRBJ2-7
V gene: TRBV30
clone size: -

CDR3 protein: CASSFGLFGQGGELFF
CDR3 DNA: TGTGCCAGCAGCTTCGGACTATTCGGCCAGGGCGGGGAGCTGTTTTTT
D gene: -
J gene: TRBJ2-2
V gene: TRBV11-2
clone size: many

CDR3 protein: CASSAGNEKLFF
CDR3 DNA: TGTGCCAGCAGTGCGGGCAATGAAAAACTGTTTTTT
D gene: -
J gene: TRBJ1-4
V gene: TRBV6-1
clone size: -

CDR3 protein: CASSLEHSGTPNEQFF
CDR3 DNA: TGCGCCAGCAGCTTGGAACACTCCGGGACTCCCAATGAGCAGTTCTTC
D gene: -
J gene: TRBJ2-1
V gene: TRBV5-1
clone size: many

CDR3 protein: CASSLEGFQPQHF
CDR3 DNA: TGTGCCAGCAGTTTAGAGGGTTTTCAGCCCCAGCATTTT
D gene: -
J gene: TRBJ1-5
V gene: TRBV12-3/TRBV12-4
clone size: few

CDR3 protein: CASSEALSTEQYF
CDR3 DNA: TGTGCCAGCAGTGAAGCCCTTTCGACCGAGCAGTACTTC
D gene: -
J gene: TRBJ2-7
V gene: TRBV6-1
clone size: many

CDR3 protein: CASSSHRNQPQHF
CDR3 DNA: TGTGCCAGCAGCTCCCACCGCAATCAGCCCCAGCATTTT
D gene: -
J gene: TRBJ1-5
V gene: TRBV7-2
clone size: -

CDR3 protein: CASSKSGTTSVKTQYF
CDR3 DNA: TGTGCCAGCAGTAAGTCCGGGACTACGTCAGTGAAGACCCAGTACTTC
D gene: TRBD2
J gene: TRBJ2-5
V gene: TRBV28
clone size: many

CDR3 protein: CSVRGPLNTEAFF
CDR3 DNA: TGCAGTGTCAGAGGGCCACTAAACACTGAAGCTTTCTTT
D gene: -
J gene: TRBJ1-1
V gene: TRBV20-1
clone size: many

CDR3 protein: CSVEEGRGGTEAFF
CDR3 DNA: TGCAGCGTTGAAGAGGGGAGGGGCGGCACTGAAGCTTTCTTT
D gene: -
J gene: TRBJ1-1
V gene: TRBV29-1
clone size: -